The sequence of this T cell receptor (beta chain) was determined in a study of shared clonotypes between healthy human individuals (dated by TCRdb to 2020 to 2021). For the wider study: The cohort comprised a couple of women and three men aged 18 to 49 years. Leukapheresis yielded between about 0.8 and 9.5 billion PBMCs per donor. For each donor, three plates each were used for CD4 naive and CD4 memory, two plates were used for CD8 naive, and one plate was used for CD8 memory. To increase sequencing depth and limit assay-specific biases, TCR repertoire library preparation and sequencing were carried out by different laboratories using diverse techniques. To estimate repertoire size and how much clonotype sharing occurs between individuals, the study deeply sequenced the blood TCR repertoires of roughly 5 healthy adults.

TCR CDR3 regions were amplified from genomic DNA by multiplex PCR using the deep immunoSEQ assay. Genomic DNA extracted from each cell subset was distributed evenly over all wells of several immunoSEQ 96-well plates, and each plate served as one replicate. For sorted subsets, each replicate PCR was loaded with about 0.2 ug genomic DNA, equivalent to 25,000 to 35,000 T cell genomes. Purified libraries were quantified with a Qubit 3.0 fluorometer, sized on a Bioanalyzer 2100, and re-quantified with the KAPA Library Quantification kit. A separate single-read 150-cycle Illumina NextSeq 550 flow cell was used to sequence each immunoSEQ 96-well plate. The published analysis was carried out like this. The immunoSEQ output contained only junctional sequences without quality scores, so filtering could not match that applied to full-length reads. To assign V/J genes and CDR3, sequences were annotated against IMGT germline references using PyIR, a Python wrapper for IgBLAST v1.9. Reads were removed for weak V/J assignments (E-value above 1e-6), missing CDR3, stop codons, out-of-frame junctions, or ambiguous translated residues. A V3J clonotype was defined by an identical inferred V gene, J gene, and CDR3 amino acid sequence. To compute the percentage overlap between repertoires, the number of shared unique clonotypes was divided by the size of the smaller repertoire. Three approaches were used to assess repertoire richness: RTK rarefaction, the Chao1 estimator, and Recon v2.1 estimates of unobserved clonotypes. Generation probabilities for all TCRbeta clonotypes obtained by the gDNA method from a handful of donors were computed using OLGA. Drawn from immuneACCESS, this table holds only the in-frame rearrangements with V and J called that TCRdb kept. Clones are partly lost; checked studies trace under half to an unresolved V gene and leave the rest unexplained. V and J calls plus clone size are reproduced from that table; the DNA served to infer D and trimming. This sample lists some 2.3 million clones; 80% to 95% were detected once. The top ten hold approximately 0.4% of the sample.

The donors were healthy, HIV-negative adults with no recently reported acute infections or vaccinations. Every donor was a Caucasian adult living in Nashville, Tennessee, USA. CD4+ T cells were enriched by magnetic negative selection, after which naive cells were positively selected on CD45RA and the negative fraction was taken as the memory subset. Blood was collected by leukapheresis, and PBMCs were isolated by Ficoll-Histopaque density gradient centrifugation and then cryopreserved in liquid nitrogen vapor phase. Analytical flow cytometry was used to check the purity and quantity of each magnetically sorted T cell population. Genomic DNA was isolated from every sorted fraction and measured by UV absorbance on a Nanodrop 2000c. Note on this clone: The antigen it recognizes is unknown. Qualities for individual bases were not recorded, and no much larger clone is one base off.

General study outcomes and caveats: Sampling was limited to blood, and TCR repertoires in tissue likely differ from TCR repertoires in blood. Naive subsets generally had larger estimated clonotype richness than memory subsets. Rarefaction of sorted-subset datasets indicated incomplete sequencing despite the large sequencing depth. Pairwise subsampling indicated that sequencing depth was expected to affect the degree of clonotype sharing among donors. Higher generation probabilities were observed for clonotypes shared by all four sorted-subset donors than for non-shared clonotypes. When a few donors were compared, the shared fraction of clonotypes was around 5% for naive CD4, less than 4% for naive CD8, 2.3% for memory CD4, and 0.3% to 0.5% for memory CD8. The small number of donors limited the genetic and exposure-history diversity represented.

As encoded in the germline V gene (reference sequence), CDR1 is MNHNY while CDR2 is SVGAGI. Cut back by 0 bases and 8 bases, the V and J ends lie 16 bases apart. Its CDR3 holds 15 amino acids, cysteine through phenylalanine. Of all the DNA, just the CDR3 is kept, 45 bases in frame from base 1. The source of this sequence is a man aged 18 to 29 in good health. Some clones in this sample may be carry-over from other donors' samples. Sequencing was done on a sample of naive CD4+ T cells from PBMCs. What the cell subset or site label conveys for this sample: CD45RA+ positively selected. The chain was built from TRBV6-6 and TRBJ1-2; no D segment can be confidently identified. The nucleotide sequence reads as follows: TGTGCCAGCAGTTACTCACTCGACTTGCAGGAGGGCTACACCTTC. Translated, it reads CASSYSLDLQEGYTF.